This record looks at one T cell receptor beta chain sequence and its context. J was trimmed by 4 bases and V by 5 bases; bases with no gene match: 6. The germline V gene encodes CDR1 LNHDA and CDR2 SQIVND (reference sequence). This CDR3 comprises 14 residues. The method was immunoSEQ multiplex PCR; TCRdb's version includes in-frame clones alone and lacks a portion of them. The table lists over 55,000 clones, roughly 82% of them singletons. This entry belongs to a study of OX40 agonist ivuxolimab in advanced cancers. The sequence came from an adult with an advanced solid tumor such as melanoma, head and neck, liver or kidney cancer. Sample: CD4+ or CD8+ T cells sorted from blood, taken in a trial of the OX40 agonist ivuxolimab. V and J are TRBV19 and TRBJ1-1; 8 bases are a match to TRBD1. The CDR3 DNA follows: TGTGCCAGTAGTTTAGGACAGGGTGGCACTGAAGCTTTCTTT. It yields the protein CASSLGQGGTEAFF.